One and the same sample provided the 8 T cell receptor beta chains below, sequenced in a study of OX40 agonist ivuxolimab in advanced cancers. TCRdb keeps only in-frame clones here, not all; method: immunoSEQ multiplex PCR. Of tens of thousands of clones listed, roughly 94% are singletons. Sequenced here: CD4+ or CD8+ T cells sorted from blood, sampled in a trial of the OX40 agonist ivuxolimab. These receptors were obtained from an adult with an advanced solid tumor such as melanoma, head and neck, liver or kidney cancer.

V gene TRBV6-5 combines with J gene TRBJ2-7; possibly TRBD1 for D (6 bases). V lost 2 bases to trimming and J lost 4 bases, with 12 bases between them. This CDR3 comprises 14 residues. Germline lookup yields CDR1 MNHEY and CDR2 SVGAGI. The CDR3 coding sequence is TGTGCCAGCAGTTACACCCAAACAGGGTACGAGCAGTACTTC. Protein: CASSYTQTGYEQYF.

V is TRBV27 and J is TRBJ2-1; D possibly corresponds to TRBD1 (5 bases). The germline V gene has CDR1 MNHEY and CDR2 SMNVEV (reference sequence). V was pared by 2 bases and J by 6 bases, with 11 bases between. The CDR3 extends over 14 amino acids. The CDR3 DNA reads TGTGCCAGCAGTTTAGAGACAGAGATCAATGAGCAGTTCTTC. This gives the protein CASSLETEINEQFF.

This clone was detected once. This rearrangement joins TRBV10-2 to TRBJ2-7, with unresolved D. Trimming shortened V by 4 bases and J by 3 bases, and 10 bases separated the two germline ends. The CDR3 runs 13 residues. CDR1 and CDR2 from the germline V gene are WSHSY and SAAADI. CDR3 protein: CASSVGPHYEQYF. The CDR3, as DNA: TGCGCCAGCAGTGTGGGTCCACACTACGAGCAGTACTTC.

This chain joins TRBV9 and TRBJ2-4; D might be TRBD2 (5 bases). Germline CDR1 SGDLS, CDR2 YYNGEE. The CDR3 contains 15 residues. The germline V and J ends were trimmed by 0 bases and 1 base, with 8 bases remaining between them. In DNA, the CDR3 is TGTGCCAGCAGCGTAGCTGCGGGTGCCAAAAACATTCAGTACTTC. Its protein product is CASSVAAGAKNIQYF.

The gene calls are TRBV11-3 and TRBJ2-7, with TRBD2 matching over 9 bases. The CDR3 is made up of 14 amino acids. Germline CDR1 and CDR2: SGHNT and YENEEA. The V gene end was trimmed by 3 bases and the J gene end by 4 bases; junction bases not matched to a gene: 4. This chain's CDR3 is CASSLRGGAYEQYF. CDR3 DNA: TGTGCCAGCAGCTTGCGGGGGGGCGCTTACGAGCAGTACTTC.

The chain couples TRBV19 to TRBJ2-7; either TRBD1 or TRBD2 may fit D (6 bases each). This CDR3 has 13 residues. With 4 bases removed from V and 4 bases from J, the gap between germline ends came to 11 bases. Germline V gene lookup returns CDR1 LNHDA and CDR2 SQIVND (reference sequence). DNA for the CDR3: TGTGCCAGTAGTAAGTGGGGGGCTTACGAGCAGTACTTC. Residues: CASSKWGAYEQYF.

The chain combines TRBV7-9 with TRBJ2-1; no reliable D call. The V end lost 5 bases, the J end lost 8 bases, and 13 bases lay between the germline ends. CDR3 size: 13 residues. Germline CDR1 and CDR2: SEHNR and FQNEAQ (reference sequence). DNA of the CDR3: TGTGCCAGCAGCCTACAGTCACTCTATGAGCAGTTCTTC. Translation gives CASSLQSLYEQFF.

The CDR3 here is CASSHSGTEAFF. In DNA, the CDR3 is TGTGCCAGCAGCCACAGTGGCACTGAAGCTTTCTTT. The gene calls are TRBV6-6 and TRBJ1-1; no clear D. V lost 6 bases to trimming and J lost 4 bases, with 9 bases between them. CDR3 length: 12 amino acids. The germline gives CDR1 MNHNY, CDR2 SVGAGI (reference sequence).